Below, 16 T cell receptor beta chains from the same sample are listed, as sequenced in a study of T cells in Graves' hyperthyroidism and ophthalmopathy. Amplification targeted TCR beta CDR3 regions from RNA transcripts. First-round RT-PCR of the TCR CDR3 relied on the HTBI primer set. Using its own MiXCR run on the multiplex PCR reads, TCRdb lists one record per CDR3 protein. The sample holds a few hundred thousand distinct CDR3 sequences; around 16% are singletons and the top ten take 7.3%. The sequenced material came from blood. Receptors originate from a woman younger than 45 with Graves' hyperthyroidism.

The J gene is TRBJ2-4, the V gene TRBV27; 8 bases agree with TRBD1. Looked up from germline, CDR1 is MNHEY and CDR2 is SMNVEV (reference sequence). The V and J ends lost 0 bases and 4 bases, in that order; junction bases with no gene match: 8. CDR3 size: 17 residues. CDR3 DNA: TGTGCCAGCAGTTTATCATGGACAGGGCTCGAAAAAAACATTCAGTACTTC. It is translated as CASSLSWTGLEKNIQYF.

This clonotype was observed once. A clone one base away is much larger, so this may be a read error. The chain carries TRBV6-1 and TRBJ2-7, with 10 nucleotides matching TRBD1. Per the germline V gene, CDR1 is MNHNS and CDR2 is SASEGT. The CDR3 totals 14 residues. The J segment lost 4 bases and the V segment lost 5 bases, leaving 5 bases of the junction unmatched. The CDR3 nucleotides are TGTGCCAGCAGTCCGACAGGGGGCTGGTACGAGCAGTACTTC. Translated, it gives CASSPTGGWYEQYF.

The V call is TRBV19, the J call TRBJ2-1, with 8 bases matching TRBD2. Germline-derived CDR1 and CDR2 are LNHDA and SQIVND (reference sequence). This CDR3 is built from 15 residues. V dropped 0 bases and J dropped 8; count of bases not matched to a gene: 6. The CDR3 loop is CASSIESGSTYEQFF. The CDR3, as DNA: TGTGCCAGTAGTATAGAGAGCGGGAGTACGTATGAGCAGTTCTTC.

This clonotype was seen only a few times. CDR3 sequence reads: CASSWNRGEQYF. CDR3 sequence (DNA): TGCGCCAGCAGCTGGAACAGGGGCGAGCAGTACTTC. The rearrangement joins TRBV5-1 to TRBJ2-7, with 7 bases lining up with TRBD1. Germline trimming cut 3 bases from V and 6 bases from J; bases unmatched to any gene: 3. The CDR3 contains 12 residues. CDR1 SGHRS and CDR2 YFSETQ come from the germline V gene.

This clonotype was seen at least ten times. The CDR3 nucleotides are TGTGCCAGCAGTTTAGCAGGCTCTTACTATGGCTACACCTTC. It encodes CASSLAGSYYGYTF. The rearrangement uses TRBV27 and TRBJ1-2; unclear D gene. There are 14 residues in the CDR3. V was shortened by 2 bases and J by 3 bases, with 10 bases between the two germline ends. The germline V gene has CDR1 MNHEY and CDR2 SMNVEV (reference sequence).

This clonotype was counted at least ten times. V and J are TRBV27 and TRBJ1-5, with D unclear. Trimming left V 6 bases short and J 0 bases short, with 6 bases between. Germline CDR1 MNHEY, CDR2 SMNVEV (reference sequence). This CDR3 is 13 amino acids long. In DNA form, the CDR3 reads TGTGCCAGCAGCAGAAATAGCAATCAGCCCCAGCATTTT. Translating gives CASSRNSNQPQHF.

This clonotype was detected a few times. This may come from a read error, since a much larger clone is one base off. The chain couples TRBV20-1 to TRBJ2-1, with D uncertain. The CDR3 spans 12 residues. The germline V and J ends were trimmed by 6 bases and 6 bases, with 12 bases remaining between them. Per germline, CDR1 DFQATT and CDR2 SNEGSKA (reference sequence). In DNA, the CDR3 is TGCAGTGCCCCGAGACTGTCCAATGAGCAGTTCTTC. This gives the protein CSAPRLSNEQFF.

This clonotype was observed many times. The chain recombines TRBV3-1 with TRBJ1-6, with D maybe TRBD1 (5 bases). Germline V gives CDR1 LGHDT, CDR2 YNNKEL (reference sequence). The CDR3 sequence is 17 residues long. Trimming left V 0 bases short and J 0 bases short, with 9 bases between. The chain's CDR3 is CASSQDFGHSYNSPLHF. For the CDR3, the DNA is TGTGCCAGCAGCCAAGATTTCGGACACTCCTATAATTCACCCCTCCACTTT. Variable domain in full (rest from reference TRBV3-1 and TRBJ1-6): DTAVSQTPKYLVTQMGNDKSIKCEQNLGHDTMYWYKQDSKKFLKIMFSYNNKELIINETVPNRFSPKSPDKAHLNLHINSLELGDSAVYFCASSQDFGHSYNSPLHFGNGTRLTVT.

Comment on this clonotype: One end of the junction is discordant with germline, which a read error may explain. J is TRBJ1-1 and V is TRBV3-1; 8 nucleotides align to TRBD1. The CDR3 runs 13 residues. Germline lookup yields CDR1 LGHDT and CDR2 YNNKEL (reference sequence). Here the CDR3 reads CASTQTRQGEAFF. The CDR3 bases are TGTGCCAGCACCCAAACCCGACAGGGGGAAGCTTTCTTT.

This clonotype was observed many times. The V call is TRBV3-1, the J call TRBJ1-4; no clear D. The germline V gene encodes CDR1 LGHDT and CDR2 YNNKEL (reference sequence). V lost 6 bases to trimming and J lost 7 bases, with 12 bases between them. The CDR3 totals 13 residues. In nucleotides, the CDR3 is TGTGCCAGCAGAGAGTATTTATCTGAAAAACTGTTTTTT. Encoded protein: CASREYLSEKLFF.

This clonotype was detected ten times or more. This rearrangement joins TRBV6-2 or TRBV6-3 to TRBJ2-1, with a tentative D call TRBD1 (6 bases). Trimming took off 5 bases at V and 0 bases at J, with 8 bases between the two ends. Germline V gives CDR1 MNHEY, CDR2 SVGEGT. The CDR3 has 14 amino acids. As DNA, the CDR3 is TGTGCCAGCAGTGGACAGAGCTCCTACAATGAGCAGTTCTTC. Translation gives CASSGQSSYNEQFF.

Ten or more counts support this clonotype. The chain employs TRBV7-2 and TRBJ2-7; 13 nucleotides align to TRBD2. The V gene's germline CDR1 is SGHTA and CDR2 FQGNSA. The CDR3 sequence is 18 residues long. V trimming: 3 bases; J trimming: 4 bases; junction bases outside the gene matches: 12. CDR3 bases: TGTGCCAGCAGCTTTCGGACTAGCGGGAGTTCCGATTGGTACGAGCAGTACTTC. It yields the protein CASSFRTSGSSDWYEQYF.

This clonotype has a count of ten or more. The V gene is TRBV7-6, the J gene TRBJ2-3; 7 nucleotides agree with TRBD2. CDR3 length equals 16 residues. The germline V gene encodes CDR1 SGHVS and CDR2 FNYEAQ. After removal of 5 bases from V and 1 base from J, the junction contained 9 bases not matched to a gene. Here the CDR3 reads CASSHRAGMGTDTQYF. CDR3 nucleotides: TGTGCCAGCAGCCACCGAGCGGGAATGGGCACAGATACGCAGTATTTT.

Ten or more counts support this clonotype. The chain uses TRBV13 and TRBJ2-3, with 8 bases matching TRBD1. The CDR3 runs to 17 residues. The V segment lost 2 bases and the J segment 3 bases; nucleotides outside the gene matches: 10. Germline V CDR1 and CDR2: PRHDT, FYEKMQ (reference sequence). CDR3 bases: TGTGCCAGCAGCTTATGGATGAGGACAGGGATGACAGATACGCAGTATTTT. It yields the protein CASSLWMRTGMTDTQYF.

At least ten counts were recorded for this clonotype. This chain links TRBV7-2 with TRBJ2-7; D assignment may be TRBD1 or TRBD2 (6 bases each). CDR1 and CDR2 (germline): SGHTA, FQGNSA. The CDR3 spans 14 residues. The ends were cut back, 8 bases at V and 5 bases at J, with 19 bases in the middle. The CDR3 loop is CASEGGRVADEQYF. The CDR3 nucleotides are TGTGCCAGCGAGGGGGGCAGGGTGGCCGACGAGCAGTACTTC.

This chain joins TRBV6-6 and TRBJ2-7, with D tentatively TRBD1 or TRBD2 (5 bases each). The V end lost 0 bases, the J end lost 2 bases, and 11 bases lay between the germline ends. CDR1 and CDR2 (germline): MNHNY, SVGAGI (reference sequence). This CDR3 is 15 amino acids long. The CDR3 coding sequence is TGTGCCAGCAGTTACTCAGGGACGGCCACCTACGAGCAGTACTTC. It specifies CASSYSGTATYEQYF.